The next 21 T cell receptor beta chains were all read from a single sample in a study of metastatic and nonmetastatic thyroid tumors (dated by TCRdb to 2018 to 2020). No patient had received any treatment before thyroid surgery. Library preparation used PCR. These reads were obtained on an Illumina HiSeq 4000. TCRdb ran its own pipeline on the public reads, namely fastp trimming at Q25 and MiXCR clone calling, and kept in-frame beta chains. For this sample there are roughly 23,000 clones; roughly 23% appear just once. About two thirds of the sample lies in the top ten. The source material was blood. These receptors came from a male donor with papillary thyroid cancer or a benign thyroid nodule (not recorded which). Some clones in this sample may be carry-over from other donors' samples.

A remark on this clone: Other DNA sequences in this sample translate to the same CDR3. The chain combines TRBV7-7 with TRBJ2-3; D uncertain. The V end lost 4 bases, the J end lost 1 base, and 6 bases lay between the germline ends. This CDR3 region has 13 residues. Germline-derived CDR1 and CDR2 are SSHAT and FNYEAQ (reference sequence). CDR3 region: CASSSLRTDTQYF. Written as DNA, the CDR3 is TGTGCCAGCAGCTCCCTACGCACAGATACGCAGTATTTT.

The chain couples TRBV10-1 to TRBJ2-5, with 10 bases that match TRBD2. The CDR3 totals 16 residues. Trimming at V came to 4 bases and at J to 4 bases, leaving 9 bases not matched to a gene. Germline CDR1 and CDR2: WNHNN and SYGVQD (reference sequence). The CDR3 region is CASSVSSGGALETQYF. The DNA for the CDR3 is TGCGCCAGCAGTGTGTCAAGCGGGGGGGCTCTAGAGACCCAGTACTTC.

This clone was seen at least ten times. Within the sample, other DNA sequences also encode this same CDR3. The CDR3 coding sequence is TGTGCCAGCAGTCGAGGGGCAGGGAACACTGAAGCTTTCTTT. Protein: CASSRGAGNTEAFF. The chain recombines TRBV7-9 with TRBJ1-1; D perhaps matches TRBD1 (5 bases). V lost 6 bases to trimming and J lost 1 base, with 12 bases between them. Germline V gene data show CDR1 as SEHNR and CDR2 as FQNEAQ (reference sequence). This CDR3 region has 14 residues.

This clone came up many times. The chain links TRBV24-1 to TRBJ2-5; 11 bases map to TRBD1. The CDR3 contains 17 residues. V trimming: 1 base; J trimming: 5 bases; junction bases outside the gene matches: 8. Germline-derived CDR1 and CDR2 are KGHDR and SFDVKD. The DNA for the CDR3 is TGTGCCACCAGTGATTTTTTGGGACAGGGGGGAATGGAGACCCAGTACTTC. It translates to CATSDFLGQGGMETQYF.

The gene calls are TRBV19 and TRBJ1-6, with D perhaps matching TRBD1 (5 bases). V gave up 3 bases and J gave up 1 base, with 7 bases separating them. The CDR3 spans 15 residues. Germline V CDR1 and CDR2: LNHDA, SQIVND (reference sequence). The CDR3 protein is CASSIQGSYNSPLHF. DNA of the CDR3: TGTGCCAGTAGTATCCAGGGATCCTATAATTCACCCCTCCACTTT.

In its sample, this clone was seen many times. The chain combines TRBV20-1 with TRBJ2-1; 14 nucleotides match TRBD2. Germline CDR1 reads DFQATT; CDR2 reads SNEGSKA (reference sequence). The CDR3 runs to 16 residues. Unmatched junction bases numbered 11, after V lost 5 bases and J lost 8 bases. The DNA for the CDR3 is TGCAGTGCTCTAGGGACTAGCGGGAGAGGTCTGGATGAGCAGTTCTTC. It encodes CSALGTSGRGLDEQFF.

At least ten counts were recorded for this clone. V and J are TRBV18 and TRBJ1-1, with TRBD1 matching over 8 bases. V was clipped by 3 bases and J by 1 base; unmatched bases: 4. The CDR3 is 15 residues long. CDR1 is KGHSH, CDR2 LQKENI, per germline. The CDR3 DNA reads as TGTGCCAGCTCACCGAATGGACAGGGGAACACTGAAGCTTTCTTT. It translates to CASSPNGQGNTEAFF.

This chain uses TRBV6-2 or TRBV6-3 with TRBJ2-5; maybe TRBD1 (5 bases). V was pared by 3 bases and J by 0 bases, with 29 bases between. The length of the CDR3 is 21 residues. The germline V gene encodes CDR1 MNHEY and CDR2 SVGEGT. The CDR3 loop reads CASSYTSNYRDRRQYQETQYF. In DNA, the CDR3 is TGTGCCAGCAGTTATACGTCCAATTACCGCGACCGGCGACAGTACCAAGAGACCCAGTACTTC.

This clone has at least ten counts. The V and J genes are TRBV27 and TRBJ2-7; D perhaps matches TRBD2 (6 bases). The CDR3 is 16 amino acids. CDR1 and CDR2 from the germline V gene are MNHEY and SMNVEV (reference sequence). V was cut by 3 bases and J by 4 bases, with 19 bases left in between. The CDR3 DNA reads as TGTGCCAGCAGTTTTGGTTATGGGCGGGAAGGGTACGAGCAGTACTTC. Residues: CASSFGYGREGYEQYF.

This clone was counted ten times or more. This chain links TRBV24-1 with TRBJ1-2, with unresolved D. Germline V lookup: CDR1 KGHDR, CDR2 SFDVKD. V lost 4 bases and J 4 bases, leaving 15 bases between the germline ends. The CDR3 covers 15 residues. The CDR3 nucleotides read TGTGCCACCAGTGACCCCCGCAGGTCCAGCTATGGCTACACCTTC. Its protein product is CATSDPRRSSYGYTF.

Sample share makes this clone medium-sized. Here the CDR3 reads CATRPVERGTEAFF. The CDR3 nucleotides read TGTGCCACCCGACCTGTGGAACGGGGCACTGAAGCTTTCTTT. The chain employs TRBV6-1 and TRBJ1-1; unclear D gene. The CDR3 contains 14 residues. The V end lost 10 bases, the J end lost 4 bases, and 19 bases lay between the germline ends. Germline values: CDR1 MNHNS, CDR2 SASEGT.

This clone was observed at least ten times. This chain joins TRBV12-3 or TRBV12-4 and TRBJ1-2, with D tentatively TRBD1 (5 bases). This CDR3 spans 16 amino acids. Trimming shortened V by 4 bases and J by 0 bases, and 15 bases separated the two germline ends. The CDR3 loop is CASSSDLGEANYGYTF. The CDR3 nucleotides are TGTGCCAGCAGTTCGGATTTAGGGGAAGCTAACTATGGCTACACCTTC.

The chain is built from TRBV11-2 and TRBJ2-2, with D perhaps matching TRBD1 or TRBD2 (5 bases each). In germline, CDR1 is SGHAT, CDR2 FQNNGV. The V gene lost 4 bases and the J gene lost 0 bases, with 12 bases spanning the gap. The CDR3 is made up of 16 amino acids. CDR3 nucleotides: TGTGCCAGCAGCTCCGGGACGGCTGCGAACACCGGGGAGCTGTTTTTT. Protein product: CASSSGTAANTGELFF.

This rearrangement joins TRBV11-2 to TRBJ1-2; 7 nucleotides line up with TRBD1. The CDR3 length is 13 residues. Germline V gives CDR1 SGHAT, CDR2 FQNNGV. Unmatched junction bases numbered 8, after V lost 5 bases and J lost 8 bases. CDR3 DNA: TGTGCCAGCAGCGACCTACAGGGGAGAGGCTACACCTTC. Translated, it gives CASSDLQGRGYTF.

In this sample, this clone turned up a few times. This sequence joins TRBV28 and TRBJ2-1, with 7 bases lining up with TRBD2. Germline assignment: CDR1 MDHEN and CDR2 SYDVKM. This CDR3 comprises 16 residues. Trimming took 2 bases from V and 0 from J; bases not matched to a gene: 4. CDR3 DNA: TGTGCCAGCAGTTTAGGGACTATAAGCTCCTACAATGAGCAGTTCTTC. This gives the protein CASSLGTISSYNEQFF.

This rearrangement joins TRBV5-1 to TRBJ2-1; D not resolved. This CDR3 contains 14 residues. Trimming shortened V by 4 bases and J by 6 bases, and 14 bases separated the two germline ends. The germline CDR1 and CDR2 sequences are SGHRS and YFSETQ. The CDR3: CASSPDILSNEQFF. CDR3 sequence (DNA): TGCGCCAGCAGCCCAGACATTCTAAGCAATGAGCAGTTCTTC.

The chain employs TRBV15 and TRBJ2-1, with 10 bases identical to TRBD2. The germline V gene has CDR1 LNHNV and CDR2 YYDKDF (reference sequence). V trimming: 0 bases; J trimming: 7 bases; junction bases outside the gene matches: 3. The CDR3 totals 15 residues. The CDR3 reads CATSRDSSGSNEQFF. The CDR3 bases are TGTGCCACCAGCAGAGATTCTAGCGGGAGTAATGAGCAGTTCTTC.

There are many counts of this clone. The chain employs TRBV5-1 and TRBJ2-5; the match to TRBD2 covers 8 bases. The junction had 12 bases not matched to a gene; V was cut back by 0 bases and J by 5 bases. The CDR3 sequence is 17 residues long. CDR1 is SGHRS and CDR2 is YFSETQ in the germline V gene. Written as DNA, the CDR3 is TGCGCCAGCAGCTTGGGGCGCGGGGGGCTCAAGGAGGAGACCCAGTACTTC. Residues: CASSLGRGGLKEETQYF.

By proportion, this clone is medium-sized. V gene TRBV12-3 or TRBV12-4 combines with J gene TRBJ2-1; D is uncertain. Trimming removed 3 bases at V and 5 bases at J, with 8 bases between. This CDR3 contains 13 residues. The CDR3 DNA is TGTGCCAGCAGTTTCGGCGCGGACAATGAGCAGTTCTTC. It specifies CASSFGADNEQFF.

This clone was counted ten times or more. This chain connects TRBV27 to TRBJ1-1, with D maybe TRBD1 (5 bases). The length of the CDR3 is 13 residues. Trimming took 3 bases from V and 5 from J, leaving 10 bases between them. The germline V gene has CDR1 MNHEY and CDR2 SMNVEV (reference sequence). The CDR3 protein is CASSLGGGTEAFF. Written as DNA, the CDR3 is TGTGCCAGCAGTTTGGGGGGTGGGACTGAAGCTTTCTTT.

This clone was seen ten or more times. The CDR3 spells CASSFYYPGDTQYF. For the CDR3, the DNA is TGTGCCAGCAGTTTCTATTATCCCGGGGATACGCAGTATTTT. V gene TRBV27 combines with J gene TRBJ2-3; no reliable D call. Germline CDR1 reads MNHEY; CDR2 reads SMNVEV (reference sequence). The CDR3 spans 14 residues. With 3 bases removed from V and 6 bases from J, the gap between germline ends came to 13 bases.